This T cell receptor beta chain was observed in a study of chemoradiotherapy in HPV16-positive cancers. Germline CDR1 and CDR2: LNHNV and YYDKDF (reference sequence). This CDR3 contains 12 residues. V lost 1 base to trimming and J lost 3 bases, with 1 base between them. Libraries were prepared by immunoSEQ multiplex PCR; TCRdb keeps only in-frame clonotypes and omits some of them. The table has approximately 15,000 clones, around nine tenths seen once. Repeated repertoire sampling spanned the course of chemoradiotherapy. Of note for this clone: Its specificity is unknown.

Study results and caveats: The functional HPV-specific definition rests on just a couple of HPV16-positive patients.

Specimen: blood, collected from a patient who underwent chemoradiotherapy. This rearrangement joins TRBV15 to TRBJ2-1; D not certain. The receptor's source is a human donor with HPV-associated anogenital cancer. The chain's CDR3 is CATSRVYNEQFF. The DNA for the CDR3 is TGTGCCACCAGCAGAGTCTACAATGAGCAGTTCTTC.